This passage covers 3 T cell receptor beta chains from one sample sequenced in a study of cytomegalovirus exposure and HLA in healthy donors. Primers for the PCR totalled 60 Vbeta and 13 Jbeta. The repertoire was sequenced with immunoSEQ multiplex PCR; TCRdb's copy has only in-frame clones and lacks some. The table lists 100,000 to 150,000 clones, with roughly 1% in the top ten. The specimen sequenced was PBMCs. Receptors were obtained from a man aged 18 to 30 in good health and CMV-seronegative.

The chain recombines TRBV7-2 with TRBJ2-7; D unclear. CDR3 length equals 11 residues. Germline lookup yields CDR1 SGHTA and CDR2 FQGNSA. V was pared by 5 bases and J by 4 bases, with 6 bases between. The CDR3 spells CASSLRYEQYF. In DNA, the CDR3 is TGTGCCAGCAGCCTTCGTTACGAGCAGTACTTC.

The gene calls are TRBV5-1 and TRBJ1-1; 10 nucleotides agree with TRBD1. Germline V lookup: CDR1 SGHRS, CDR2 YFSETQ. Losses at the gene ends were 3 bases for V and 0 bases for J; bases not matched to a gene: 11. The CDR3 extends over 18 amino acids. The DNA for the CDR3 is TGCGCCAGCAGCTCGCCTGATGGGACAGGGGTATTGAACACTGAAGCTTTCTTT. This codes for CASSSPDGTGVLNTEAFF. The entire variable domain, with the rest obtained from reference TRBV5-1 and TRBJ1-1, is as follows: KAGVTQTPRYLIKTRGQQVTLSCSPISGHRSVSWYQQTPGQGLQFLFEYFSETQRNKGNFPGRFSGRQFSNSRSEMNVSTLELGDSALYLCASSSPDGTGVLNTEAFFGQGTRLTVV.

The CDR3 loop is CASRYSYEQYF. The CDR3 region has the DNA TGCGCCAGCCGGTACTCCTACGAGCAGTACTTC. The chain joins TRBV10-2 to TRBJ2-7, with no clear D. Germline CDR1 WSHSY, CDR2 SAAADI. V shed 8 bases and J shed 0 bases, with 5 bases lying between them. The CDR3 runs to 11 residues.